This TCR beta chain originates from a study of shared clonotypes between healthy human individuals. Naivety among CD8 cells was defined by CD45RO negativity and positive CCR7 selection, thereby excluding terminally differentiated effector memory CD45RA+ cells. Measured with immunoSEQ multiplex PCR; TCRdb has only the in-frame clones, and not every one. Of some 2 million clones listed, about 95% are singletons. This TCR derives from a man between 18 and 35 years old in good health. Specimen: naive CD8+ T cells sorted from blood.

CDR3 region: CASSPVSQETQYF. Written as DNA, the CDR3 is TGTGCCAGCAGTCCAGTATCTCAAGAGACCCAGTACTTC. The chain employs TRBV28 and TRBJ2-5, with no clear D. This CDR3 spans 13 amino acids. Trimming removed 5 bases from V and 2 bases from J, with 9 bases in between. Germline values: CDR1 MDHEN, CDR2 SYDVKM.